Presented here are 12 T cell receptor beta chains from one specimen sequenced in a study of response to subunit inactivated influenza vaccine. TCRdb recomputed calls from the RT-PCR reads with MiXCR, one row per CDR3 protein. The data contain about 540,000 distinct CDR3 sequences, approximately 24% of them seen just once; the ten biggest clones take up 2.5% to 3%. These data also formed part of another study, on T cells expressing NK-cell markers. As that report states: Researchers built TCR beta cDNA using 5'RACE template switching with UMIs.

Sequencing used CD4+ T cells sorted from PBMCs, obtained 11 to 12 days after vaccination. All receptors come from a middle-aged man who received an inactivated influenza vaccine.

The rearrangement uses TRBV27 and TRBJ2-1, with unresolved D. Germline CDR1 and CDR2: MNHEY and SMNVEV (reference sequence). The CDR3 runs 16 residues. Deletions cut 5 bases from V and 0 bases from J, with 14 bases between. This chain's CDR3 is CASSKIRAASYNEQFF. In DNA, the CDR3 is TGTGCCAGCAGTAAAATACGCGCGGCCTCCTACAATGAGCAGTTCTTC.

The J gene is TRBJ2-2, the V gene TRBV7-2; no clear D gene. Germline CDR1 is SGHTA and CDR2 is FQGNSA. Trimming stripped 3 bases from V and 4 bases from J, with 9 bases between. The CDR3 has 14 amino acids. CDR3 nucleotide sequence: TGTGCCAGCAGCTTGGGGATAGGCACCGGGGAGCTGTTTTTT. It specifies CASSLGIGTGELFF.

This clonotype was detected a few times. This chain joins TRBV10-3 and TRBJ2-7; 8 nucleotides agree with TRBD1. From germline, CDR1 is ENHRY and CDR2 SYGVKD. The CDR3 extends over 14 amino acids. Losses at the gene ends were 3 bases for V and 7 bases for J; bases not matched to a gene: 8. The CDR3 DNA reads as TGTGCCATCAGTGAAGACCAGGGGGCTGGTGAGCAGTACTTC. This encodes CAISEDQGAGEQYF.

V and J are TRBV24-1 and TRBJ2-3, with no clear D. This CDR3 comprises 15 residues. V gave up 1 base and J gave up 0 bases, with 7 bases separating them. Germline V gene lookup returns CDR1 KGHDR and CDR2 SFDVKD. CDR3 protein: CATSDFSGSTDTQYF. The CDR3, as DNA: TGTGCCACCAGTGATTTCTCGGGTAGCACAGATACGCAGTATTTT.

Notes on this clonotype: The junction shows a germline mismatch at one end, possibly a read error. The J gene is TRBJ2-1, the V gene TRBV15, with 8 nucleotides matching TRBD2. Germline V gene data show CDR1 as LNHNV and CDR2 as YYDKDF (reference sequence). The CDR3 runs to 17 residues. The CDR3 sequence: CATSRGSGASSYNEQLF. CDR3 in DNA: TGTGCCACCAGCAGGGGTAGCGGGGCGAGCTCCTACAATGAGCAGCTCTTC.

A few counts support this clonotype. This rearrangement joins TRBV7-2 to TRBJ2-3; D gene ambiguous. The germline CDR1 and CDR2 sequences are SGHTA and FQGNSA. Trimming removed 5 bases from V and 1 base from J, with 19 bases in between. The CDR3 is 17 residues long. The CDR3 nucleotides are TGTGCCAGCAGCCTTACGAACTTGGGTATGGGCACAGATACGCAGTATTTT. This codes for CASSLTNLGMGTDTQYF.

This sequence joins TRBV28 and TRBJ2-7; the match to TRBD1 covers 7 bases. CDR3 length equals 17 residues. Germline CDR1 MDHEN, CDR2 SYDVKM. V shed 1 base and J 6 bases; nucleotides not matched to a gene: 15. The CDR3 DNA sequence: TGTGCCAGCAGTTTATTACTCCCGACAAAAGACAGGGTCGAGCAGTACTTC. This gives the protein CASSLLLPTKDRVEQYF.

This clonotype showed up just a few times. The V and J genes are TRBV20-1 and TRBJ2-3, with D possibly called TRBD1 or TRBD2 (5 bases each). Germline CDR1 DFQATT, CDR2 SNEGSKA (reference sequence). The CDR3 is 14 amino acids. The V and J ends lost 4 bases and 2 bases respectively, with 13 bases between them. CDR3 residues: CSATRDGPTDTQYF. CDR3 DNA sequence: TGCAGTGCTACCCGGGACGGTCCCACAGATACGCAGTATTTT.

This clonotype was picked up a small number of times. The chain combines TRBV12-3 or TRBV12-4 with TRBJ2-7, with a weak D call TRBD1 (6 bases). V lost 5 bases, J lost 3 bases, and 17 bases lay in between. CDR3 length equals 15 residues. CDR3 nucleotides: TGTGCCAGCAGTGCTCGACAGGTACGACTCTACGAGCAGTACTTC. It yields the protein CASSARQVRLYEQYF.

In this sample, this clonotype turned up a few times. The rearrangement joins TRBV4-2 to TRBJ1-2; 11 positions agree with TRBD1. This CDR3 has 17 amino acids. The germline gives CDR1 LGHNA, CDR2 YNFKEQ. J was trimmed by 4 bases and V by 5 bases; bases with no gene match: 12. The CDR3 reads CASSRPRTGGESYGYTF. For the CDR3, the DNA is TGTGCCAGCAGCAGACCGAGGACAGGGGGCGAGAGCTATGGCTACACCTTC.

This clonotype was observed a few times. The V gene is TRBV7-2, the J gene TRBJ2-3; unclear D gene. CDR1 and CDR2 from the germline V gene are SGHTA and FQGNSA. CDR3 length equals 14 residues. The V end lost 4 bases, the J end lost 3 bases, and 11 bases lay between the germline ends. This chain's CDR3 is CASSYLQRTDTQYF. In DNA form, the CDR3 reads TGTGCCAGCAGCTACCTACAAAGAACAGATACGCAGTATTTT. The full variable domain, its missing parts supplied by reference TRBV7-2 and TRBJ2-3, is GAGVSQSPSNKVTEKGKDVELRCDPISGHTALYWYRQSLGQGLEFLIYFQGNSAPDKSGLPSDRFSAERTGGSVSTLTIQRTQQEDSAVYLCASSYLQRTDTQYFGPGTRLTVL.

The chain has TRBV7-2 and TRBJ2-7; 14 nucleotides align to TRBD2. The CDR3 covers 15 residues. V lost 4 bases, J lost 2 bases, and 1 base stayed unmatched. CDR1 is SGHTA, CDR2 FQGNSA, per germline. The CDR3 region has the DNA TGTGCCAGCAGCTGGACTAGCGGGGGGACCTACGAGCAGTACTTC. Its translation is CASSWTSGGTYEQYF.